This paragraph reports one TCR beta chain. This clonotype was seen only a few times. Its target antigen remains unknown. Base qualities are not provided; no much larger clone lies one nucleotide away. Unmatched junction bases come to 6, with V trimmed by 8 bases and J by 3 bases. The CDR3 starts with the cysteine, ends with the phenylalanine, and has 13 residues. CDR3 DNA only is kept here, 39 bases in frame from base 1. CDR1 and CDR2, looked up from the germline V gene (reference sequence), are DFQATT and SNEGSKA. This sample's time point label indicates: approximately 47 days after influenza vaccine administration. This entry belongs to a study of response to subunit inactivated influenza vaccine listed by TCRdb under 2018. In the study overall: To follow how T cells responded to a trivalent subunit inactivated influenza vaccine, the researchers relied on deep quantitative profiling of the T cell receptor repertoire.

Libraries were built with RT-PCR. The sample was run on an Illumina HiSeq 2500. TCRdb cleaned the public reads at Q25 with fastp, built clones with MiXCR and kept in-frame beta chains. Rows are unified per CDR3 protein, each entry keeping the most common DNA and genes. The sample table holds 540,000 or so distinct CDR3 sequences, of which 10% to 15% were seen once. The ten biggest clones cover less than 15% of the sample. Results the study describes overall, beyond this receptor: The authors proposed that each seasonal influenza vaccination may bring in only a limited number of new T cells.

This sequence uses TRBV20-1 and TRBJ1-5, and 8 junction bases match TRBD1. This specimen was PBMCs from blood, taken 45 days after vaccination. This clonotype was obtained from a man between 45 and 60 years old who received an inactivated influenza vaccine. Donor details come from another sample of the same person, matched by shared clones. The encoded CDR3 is CSTPGQDNQPQHF. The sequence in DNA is TGCAGTACACCGGGACAGGACAATCAGCCCCAGCATTTT.